What follows are 27 T cell receptor beta chains derived from one specimen sequenced in a study of blood T cell repertoires in COVID-19 (dated by TCRdb to 2020 to 2021). The library was obtained by the immunoSEQ multiplex PCR assay. TCRdb retrieved this table from immuneACCESS and kept in-frame rearrangements only. Not all clones are present; in checked studies, unresolved V genes account for under half, and no reason is known for the remainder. Here the sample has about 58,000 clones; around 85% occur a single time. The leading ten clones occupy around 4.5% of the sample. Sequenced input: peripheral blood. These TCRs come from a man aged 40-55 years with active COVID-19.

This rearrangement joins TRBV9 to TRBJ2-7; TRBD1 agrees at 7 bases. V was pared by 3 bases and J by 2 bases, with 11 bases of the junction left unmatched. The length of the CDR3 is 16 residues. The germline CDR1 and CDR2 sequences are SGDLS and YYNGEE. The DNA for the CDR3 is TGTGCCAGCAGCGGGGGATCCGGGACAGAAGCCTACGAGCAGTACTTC. Its translation: CASSGGSGTEAYEQYF.

The V call is TRBV28, the J call TRBJ1-2, with a possible D match to TRBD1 (6 bases). The ends were cut back, 6 bases at V and 2 bases at J, with 16 bases in the middle. The CDR3 is made up of 15 amino acids. The V gene's germline CDR1 is MDHEN and CDR2 SYDVKM. The CDR3 is CASRRITGTNYGYTF. CDR3 coding DNA: TGTGCCAGCAGGAGGATTACCGGGACAAACTATGGCTACACCTTC.

This clone turned up a few times. This chain connects TRBV6-1 to TRBJ2-3; weak D call: TRBD1 (5 bases). CDR1 and CDR2 from the germline V gene are MNHNS and SASEGT. This CDR3 spans 17 amino acids. The V end was cut by 7 bases, the J end by 0 bases, with 20 bases between. The CDR3 sequence is CASTEAGWGTSTDTQYF. The DNA for the CDR3 is TGTGCCAGCACTGAGGCAGGGTGGGGAACGAGCACAGATACGCAGTATTTT.

CDR3 nucleotide sequence: TGCGCCAGCAGCTTGGTTTGGGGCCGGAGGGAAGGTGAAAAACTGTTTTTT. Its protein is CASSLVWGRREGEKLFF. The chain has TRBV5-1 and TRBJ1-4; possible D gene TRBD1, 5 bases. The germline gives CDR1 SGHRS, CDR2 YFSETQ. There are 17 residues in the CDR3. Trimming shortened V by 0 bases and J by 7 bases, and 19 bases separated the two germline ends.

This chain connects TRBV6-6 to TRBJ1-3; D remains unclear. The CDR3 is made up of 13 amino acids. V gave up 7 bases and J gave up 1 base, with 8 bases separating them. CDR1 MNHNY and CDR2 SVGAGI come from the germline V gene (reference sequence). CDR3 bases: TGTGCCAGCACGAGGGAATCTGGAAACACCATATATTTT. Encoded protein: CASTRESGNTIYF.

This clone was picked up one time. The rearrangement links TRBV6-5 to TRBJ2-1; 12 bases map to TRBD2. From germline, CDR1 is MNHEY and CDR2 SVGAGI. This CDR3 comprises 15 residues. V shed 4 bases, J shed 13 bases, and the junction held 11 bases outside the gene matches. For the CDR3, the DNA is TGTGCCAGCAGTTGGCTAGCGGGAGGGCCAATTTTACAGTTCTTC. Translated, it gives CASSWLAGGPILQFF.

The chain links TRBV7-9 to TRBJ2-5, with 10 nucleotides matching TRBD2. Trimming at V came to 2 bases and at J to 4 bases, leaving 1 base not matched to a gene. This CDR3 has 14 amino acids. From germline, CDR1 is SEHNR and CDR2 FQNEAQ (reference sequence). The CDR3 sequence: CASSLWTSGETQYF. CDR3 bases: TGTGCCAGCAGCTTATGGACTAGCGGAGAGACCCAGTACTTC. The full variable domain, with the rest looked up from reference TRBV7-9 and TRBJ2-5, is DTGVSQNPRHKITKRGQNVTFRCDPISEHNRLYWYRQTLGQGPEFLTYFQNEAQLEKSRLLSDRFSAERPKGSFSTLEIQRTEQGDSAMYLCASSLWTSGETQYFGPGTRLLVL.

This chain connects TRBV11-1 to TRBJ2-2, with D unclear. The CDR3 consists of 13 residues. CDR1 is SGHAT and CDR2 is FQDESV in the germline V gene (reference sequence). Trimming cost V 5 bases and J 4 bases, with 8 bases left between them. The CDR3: CASSNTGTGELFF. In DNA form, the CDR3 reads TGTGCCAGCAGCAATACTGGCACCGGGGAGCTGTTTTTT.

The CDR3 is CASSWDRDGYEQYF. The CDR3 DNA follows: TGTGCCAGCAGCTGGGACAGGGACGGCTACGAGCAGTACTTC. The chain employs TRBV5-6 and TRBJ2-7; 9 bases align to TRBD1. This CDR3 is built from 14 residues. Germline CDR1 SGHDT, CDR2 YYEEEE. Trimming cost V 3 bases and J 3 bases; bases outside gene matches: 4.

This chain uses TRBV4-2 with TRBJ2-1; the D gene is possibly TRBD2 (5 bases). V dropped 0 bases and J dropped 4 bases, with 10 bases sitting between them. This CDR3 region has 15 residues. Germline assignment: CDR1 LGHNA and CDR2 YNFKEQ. The CDR3 spells CASSQDGEVYNEQFF. The CDR3 coding sequence is TGTGCCAGCAGCCAAGACGGGGAAGTGTACAATGAGCAGTTCTTC.

The chain has TRBV30 and TRBJ2-3, with a possible D match to TRBD1 (5 bases). The length of the CDR3 is 12 residues. Germline-derived CDR1 and CDR2 are GTSNPN and SVGIG (reference sequence). Trimming left V 2 bases short and J 5 bases short, with 8 bases between. CDR3 protein: CAWSPRGDTQYF. The CDR3 region has the DNA TGTGCCTGGAGTCCAAGGGGAGATACGCAGTATTTT.

V gene TRBV5-1 combines with J gene TRBJ1-1; 8 bases map to TRBD1. The CDR3 runs 16 residues. Germline-derived CDR1 and CDR2 are SGHRS and YFSETQ. J was trimmed by 3 bases and V by 5 bases; bases with no gene match: 12. CDR3 bases: TGCGCCAGCAGTCATTTCGACAGGGGCTCTGACACTGAAGCTTTCTTT. Translated: CASSHFDRGSDTEAFF.

The rearrangement joins TRBV12-5 to TRBJ2-2; tentatively, D is TRBD1 (6 bases). This CDR3 contains 14 residues. The ends were cut back, 5 bases at V and 7 bases at J, with 14 bases in the middle. Germline CDR1 reads LGHNT; CDR2 reads FRNRAP. DNA of the CDR3: TGTGCTAGTGGTGCCGGGACAACGGGCGGGGAGCTGTTTTTT. Amino acid sequence: CASGAGTTGGELFF.

J is TRBJ2-1 and V is TRBV18; 14 nucleotides agree with TRBD2. The V gene's germline CDR1 is KGHSH and CDR2 LQKENI. The CDR3 sequence is 15 residues long. The J segment lost 8 bases and the V segment lost 6 bases, leaving 6 bases of the junction unmatched. This chain's CDR3 is CASSRTSGRSDEQFF. The CDR3 DNA sequence: TGTGCCAGCTCGCGGACTAGCGGGAGGAGCGATGAGCAGTTCTTC.

This chain uses TRBV24-1 with TRBJ2-1; D is uncertain. The CDR3 has 14 residues. V shed 4 bases and J shed 6 bases, with 12 bases lying between them. The germline V gene has CDR1 KGHDR and CDR2 SFDVKD. CDR3 coding DNA: TGTGCCACCAGTGACCGATGGTCCGGCAATGAGCAGTTCTTC. Amino acid sequence: CATSDRWSGNEQFF.

This clone was seen once. DNA for the CDR3: TGCGCCACAAACCCACTAGCGGGAGAGACCGGGGAGCTGTTTTTT. This sequence encodes CATNPLAGETGELFF. The V call is TRBV5-1, the J call TRBJ2-2; 11 bases line up with TRBD2. V gave up 9 bases and J gave up 5 bases; unmatched junction bases: 9. CDR1 is SGHRS, CDR2 YFSETQ, per germline. This CDR3 is built from 15 residues.

V is TRBV28 and J is TRBJ1-2, with D perhaps TRBD1 (5 bases). V shed 8 bases and J shed 13 bases, with 20 bases lying between them. The CDR3 sequence is 12 residues long. Germline-derived CDR1 and CDR2 are MDHEN and SYDVKM. CDR3 residues: CASSIREKSVTF. CDR3 bases: TGTGCCAGCTCCATCAGGGAAAAGAGTGTCACCTTC.

The chain combines TRBV3-1 (or the pseudogene TRBV3-2) with TRBJ1-1; TRBD1 matches at 9 bases. The CDR3 covers 12 residues. The trim removed 5 bases at V and 8 bases at J, leaving 3 bases unmatched. Germline V gene sequence: CDR1 LGHDT, CDR2 YNNKEL (reference sequence). The CDR3 nucleotides are TGTGCCAGCAGCATGGACAGGGGCGAAGCTTTCTTT. The encoded protein is CASSMDRGEAFF.

This clone has only a few counts. The V and J genes are TRBV7-9 and TRBJ1-4; possibly TRBD1 for D (6 bases). V was trimmed by 4 bases and J by 2 bases, leaving 11 bases between them. Germline V CDR1 and CDR2: SEHNR, FQNEAQ (reference sequence). This CDR3 contains 15 residues. CDR3 sequence (DNA): TGTGCCAGCAGCTACCAGGGGCACACTAATGAAAAACTGTTTTTT. Translated: CASSYQGHTNEKLFF. Drawing the rest from reference TRBV7-9 and TRBJ1-4, the complete variable domain is DTGVSQNPRHKITKRGQNVTFRCDPISEHNRLYWYRQTLGQGPEFLTYFQNEAQLEKSRLLSDRFSAERPKGSFSTLEIQRTEQGDSAMYLCASSYQGHTNEKLFFGSGTQLSVL.

CDR3 sequence reads: CASSFFRDTDTQYF. For the CDR3, the DNA is TGTGCCAGCAGCTTCTTCCGAGACACAGATACGCAGTATTTT. This sequence joins TRBV7-8 and TRBJ2-3; D ambiguous. The CDR3 is 14 amino acids. CDR1 is SGHVS and CDR2 is FQNEAQ in the germline V gene. The V end lost 3 bases, the J end lost 2 bases, and 9 bases lay between the germline ends.

This clone was seen a single time. The V gene is TRBV5-4, the J gene TRBJ2-1; 9 bases are a match to TRBD1. Unmatched junction bases numbered 10, after V lost 6 bases and J lost 6 bases. CDR3 size: 15 residues. The germline V gene has CDR1 SGHNT and CDR2 YYREEE (reference sequence). The CDR3 loop is CASTPGTGFGNEQFF. The CDR3 DNA is TGTGCCAGCACCCCCGGGACAGGGTTCGGCAATGAGCAGTTCTTC. Complete variable domain (other parts from reference TRBV5-4 and TRBJ2-1): ETGVTQSPTHLIKTRGQQVTLRCSSQSGHNTVSWYQQALGQGPQFIFQYYREEENGRGNFPPRFSGLQFPNYSSELNVNALELDDSALYLCASTPGTGFGNEQFFGPGTRLTVL.

The chain employs TRBV18 and TRBJ2-7; a possible D gene is TRBD1 (6 bases). The CDR3 consists of 17 residues. V was trimmed by 6 bases and J by 0 bases, leaving 21 bases between them. Germline V gives CDR1 KGHSH, CDR2 LQKENI. CDR3 in amino acids: CASSGLGTPSSSYEQYF. DNA of the CDR3: TGTGCCAGCTCGGGTCTCGGGACACCAAGTTCCTCCTACGAGCAGTACTTC. Based on the CDR3 plus reference TRBV18 and TRBJ2-7, the full variable domain is NAGVMQNPRHLVRRRGQEARLRCSPMKGHSHVYWYRQLPEEGLKFMVYLQKENIIDESGMPKERFSAEFPKEGPSILRIQQVVRGDSAAYFCASSGLGTPSSSYEQYFGPGTRLTVT.

In this sample, this clone turned up once. This sequence joins TRBV5-1 and TRBJ2-1; D is perhaps TRBD1 (6 bases). Germline V gene sequence: CDR1 SGHRS, CDR2 YFSETQ. CDR3 size: 14 residues. Deletions cut 2 bases from V and 7 bases from J, with 13 bases between. As DNA, the CDR3 is TGCGCCAGCAGCTTTTGGGCAGGGGAGAATGAGCAGTTCTTC. Translation gives CASSFWAGENEQFF.

The count of this clone is one. The rearrangement joins TRBV29-1 to TRBJ1-1; TRBD1 might be the D (6 bases). CDR3 length: 13 residues. V lost 4 bases to trimming and J lost 4 bases, with 13 bases between them. The germline V gene has CDR1 SQVTM and CDR2 ANQGSEA. The CDR3 sequence: CSVVGGLGTEAFF. The CDR3 region has the DNA TGCAGCGTTGTGGGGGGGCTAGGCACTGAAGCTTTCTTT.

The J gene is TRBJ1-2, the V gene TRBV30, with D possibly being TRBD1 (5 bases). CDR3 length: 14 residues. CDR1 and CDR2 from the germline V gene are GTSNPN and SVGIG (reference sequence). Trimming removed 4 bases from V and 7 bases from J, with 19 bases in between. The CDR3 bases are TGTGCCTGGAACCGGCCAGGGCCATTCTCTGGCTACACCTTC. Translated: CAWNRPGPFSGYTF.

This chain joins TRBV7-2 and TRBJ1-4; the match to TRBD1 covers 9 bases. J was trimmed by 6 bases and V by 5 bases; bases with no gene match: 4. Germline V gene lookup returns CDR1 SGHTA and CDR2 FQGNSA. The CDR3 has 14 amino acids. CDR3 loop: CASSPGTGYEKLFF. DNA of the CDR3: TGTGCCAGCAGCCCCGGGACAGGGTATGAAAAACTGTTTTTT.

The chain joins TRBV19 to TRBJ2-7; maybe TRBD1 (5 bases). From germline, CDR1 is LNHDA and CDR2 SQIVND (reference sequence). Trimming took off 3 bases at V and 2 bases at J, with 14 bases between the two ends. This CDR3 spans 15 amino acids. The CDR3 protein is CASSMVGGAPYEQYF. CDR3 sequence (DNA): TGTGCCAGTAGTATGGTGGGTGGGGCCCCCTACGAGCAGTACTTC. The full variable domain, with the rest looked up from reference TRBV19 and TRBJ2-7, is DGGITQSPKYLFRKEGQNVTLSCEQNLNHDAMYWYRQDPGQGLRLIYYSQIVNDFQKGDIAEGYSVSREKKESFPLTVTSAQKNPTAFYLCASSMVGGAPYEQYFGPGTRLTVT.